This T cell receptor (beta chain) appears in the sequencing data of a study of shared clonotypes between healthy human individuals. Turning to the study itself: The study drew on a couple of women and three men aged 18 to 49 as donors.

V lost 5 bases, J lost 11 bases, and 21 bases lay in between. The CDR3 sequence is 14 residues long. The germline CDR1 and CDR2 sequences are SGHVS and FQNEAQ. Findings and caveats of the study: The four-donor shared clonotypes exceeded non-shared clonotypes in generation probability, with non-shared ones scoring lower. Between a handful of donors, naive CD4 clonotypes were shared at a level of around 5.1%.

The CD4+ fraction was divided into a CD45RA+ naive subset and a CD45RA-negative memory subset. The table came from immunoSEQ multiplex PCR; TCRdb's copy has only in-frame clones and leaves some out. The sample has more than 1.2 million clones, approximately 98.5% seen once; the top ten hold around 0.33%. Points on this clone: Its antigen is unidentified.

V usage is TRBV7-8 and J usage is TRBJ1-1, with D unresolved. The receptor's source is a man aged 25 to 45 in good health. The specimen sequenced was naive CD4+ T cells sorted from blood. Subset specified: CD45RA+ positively selected. The chain's CDR3 is CASSPETTPEAAFF. The DNA for the CDR3 is TGTGCCAGCAGCCCAGAAACCACACCAGAGGCGGCTTTCTTT.